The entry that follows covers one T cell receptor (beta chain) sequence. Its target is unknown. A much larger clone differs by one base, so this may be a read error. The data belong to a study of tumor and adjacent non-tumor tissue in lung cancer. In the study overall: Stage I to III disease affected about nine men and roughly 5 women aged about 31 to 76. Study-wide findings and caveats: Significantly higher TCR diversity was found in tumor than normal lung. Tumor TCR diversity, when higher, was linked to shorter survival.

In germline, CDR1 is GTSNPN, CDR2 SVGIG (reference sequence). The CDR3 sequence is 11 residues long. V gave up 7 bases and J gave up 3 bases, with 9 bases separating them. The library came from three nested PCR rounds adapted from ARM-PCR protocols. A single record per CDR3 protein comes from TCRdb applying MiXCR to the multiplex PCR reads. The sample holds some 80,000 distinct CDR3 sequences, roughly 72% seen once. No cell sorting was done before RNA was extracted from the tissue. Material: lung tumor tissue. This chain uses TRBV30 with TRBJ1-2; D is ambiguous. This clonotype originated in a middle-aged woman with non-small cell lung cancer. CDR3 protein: CALRADYGYTF. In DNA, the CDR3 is TGTGCCTTGAGAGCAGACTATGGCTACACCTTC.